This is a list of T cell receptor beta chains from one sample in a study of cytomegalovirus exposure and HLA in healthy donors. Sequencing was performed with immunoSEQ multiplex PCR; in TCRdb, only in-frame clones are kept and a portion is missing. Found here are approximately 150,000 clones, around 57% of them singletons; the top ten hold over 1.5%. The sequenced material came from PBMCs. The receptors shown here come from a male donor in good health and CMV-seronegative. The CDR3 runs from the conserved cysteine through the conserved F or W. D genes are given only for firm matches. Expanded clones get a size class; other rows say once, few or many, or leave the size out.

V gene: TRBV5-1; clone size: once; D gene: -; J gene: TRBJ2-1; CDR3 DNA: TGCGCCAGCAGCTTGGGGTTAGCGGCCAACAATGAGCAGTTCTTC; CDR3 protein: CASSLGLAANNEQFF
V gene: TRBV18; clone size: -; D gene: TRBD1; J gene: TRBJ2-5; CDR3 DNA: TGTGCCAGCTCACCACCAGGGGGCCTTAAGACCCAGTACTTC; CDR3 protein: CASSPPGGLKTQYF
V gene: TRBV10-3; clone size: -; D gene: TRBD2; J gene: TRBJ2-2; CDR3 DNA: TGTGCCATCAGTGCCCGGGGGAGGACTAGGGATGATCCCGGGGAGCTGTTTTTT; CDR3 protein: CAISARGRTRDDPGELFF
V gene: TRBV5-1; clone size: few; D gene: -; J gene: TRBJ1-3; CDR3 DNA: TGCGCCAGCAGCTTGGTCACAGGATATGGAAACACCATATATTTT; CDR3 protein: CASSLVTGYGNTIYF
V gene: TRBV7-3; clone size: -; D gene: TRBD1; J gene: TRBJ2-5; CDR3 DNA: TGTGCCAGCAGCAGGACAGGGAAGGAGACCCAGTACTTC; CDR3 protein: CASSRTGKETQYF
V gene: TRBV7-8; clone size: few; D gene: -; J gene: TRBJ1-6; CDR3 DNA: TGTGCCAGCAGCTTTGCGGTCATCTCCTATAATTCACCCCTCCACTTT; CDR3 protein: CASSFAVISYNSPLHF
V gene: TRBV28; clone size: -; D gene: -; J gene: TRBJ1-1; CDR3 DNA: TGTGCCAGCAGTTTAGGCAGGGAAGCTTTCTTT; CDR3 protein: CASSLGREAFF
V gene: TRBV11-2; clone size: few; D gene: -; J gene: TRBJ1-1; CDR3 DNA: TGTGCCAGCAGCTATTTATGGACCAGGGGAGATACTGAAGCTTTCTTT; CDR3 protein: CASSYLWTRGDTEAFF
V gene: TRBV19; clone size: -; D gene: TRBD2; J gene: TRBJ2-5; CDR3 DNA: TGTGCCAGTAGTAGAAGCCCTAAGCGGGGGGGCCCCGAGACCCAGTACTTC; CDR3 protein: CASSRSPKRGGPETQYF
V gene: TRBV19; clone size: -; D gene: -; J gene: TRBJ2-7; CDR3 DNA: TGTGCCAGTAGTATTTTCGGGGGACCCTACGAGCAGTACTTC; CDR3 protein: CASSIFGGPYEQYF
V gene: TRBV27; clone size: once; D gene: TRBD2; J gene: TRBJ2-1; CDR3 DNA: TGTGCCTGCCGACTAGCGGGGGTCCATGAGCAGTTCTTC; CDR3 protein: CACRLAGVHEQFF
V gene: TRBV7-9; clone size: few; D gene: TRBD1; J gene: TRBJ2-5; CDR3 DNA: TGTGCCAGCAGCTTAGCCATTCCCACAGGGGGAGAGACCCAGTACTTC; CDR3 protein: CASSLAIPTGGETQYF
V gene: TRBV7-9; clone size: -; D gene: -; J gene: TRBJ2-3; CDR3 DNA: TGTGCCAGCAGCTTTAGTGGGGGGGCTCGTTTGTCAGATACGCAGTATTTT; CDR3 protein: CASSFSGGARLSDTQYF
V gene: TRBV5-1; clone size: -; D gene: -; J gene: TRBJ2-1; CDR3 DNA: TGCGCCAGCAGCTTGGCATTAGCTGGCAATGAGCAGTTCTTC; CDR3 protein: CASSLALAGNEQFF
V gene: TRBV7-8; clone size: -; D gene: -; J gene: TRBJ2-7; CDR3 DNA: TGTGCCAGCAGCTCCGCGAGAGTCTCCTACTACGAGCAGTACTTC; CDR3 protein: CASSSARVSYYEQYF
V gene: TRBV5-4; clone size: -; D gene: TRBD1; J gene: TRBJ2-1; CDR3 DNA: TGTGCCAGCAGCTCAGGACAGGGCAATGAGCAGTTCTTC; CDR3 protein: CASSSGQGNEQFF
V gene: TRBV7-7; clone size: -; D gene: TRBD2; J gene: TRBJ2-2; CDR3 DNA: TGTGCCAGCAGCTTAGAGCGGGGGGGCCCTACCGGGGAGCTGTTTTTT; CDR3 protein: CASSLERGGPTGELFF